Given below is one T cell receptor (beta chain) in context. This sample is part of a study of blood T cell repertoires in COVID-19. About the study: The samples span acute and convalescent COVID-19 from the United States, Italy and Spain.

V lost 7 bases and J lost 7, with 14 bases in between. The CDR3 has 14 amino acids. Germline V gene sequence: CDR1 MNHEY, CDR2 SMNVEV (reference sequence). As handled by the study authors: Researchers report that nucleated cell counts were estimated from reference gene primer amplification. Sequencing was performed with immunoSEQ multiplex PCR; in TCRdb, only in-frame clones are kept and a portion is missing. D and trimming were read from the DNA, whereas the V and J calls and clone size are those reported in that table. The sample holds under 150,000 clones; about 92% are singletons and the top ten take more than 3%.

The sample comprised peripheral blood. V is TRBV27 and J is TRBJ1-6; no clear D gene. This TCR derives from a middle-aged man with active COVID-19. The CDR3 bases are TGTGCCAGCACGGGGTTATTCCCAAATTCACCCCTCCACTTT. Translating it yields CASTGLFPNSPLHF.